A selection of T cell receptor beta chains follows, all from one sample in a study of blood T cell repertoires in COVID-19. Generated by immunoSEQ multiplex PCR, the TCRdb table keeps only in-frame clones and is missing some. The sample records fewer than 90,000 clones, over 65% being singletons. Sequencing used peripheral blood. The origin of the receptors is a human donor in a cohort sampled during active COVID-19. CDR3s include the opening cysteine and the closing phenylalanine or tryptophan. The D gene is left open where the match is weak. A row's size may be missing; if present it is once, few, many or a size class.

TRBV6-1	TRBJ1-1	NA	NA	TGTGCCAGCAGTGAAACAGGAAACACTGAAGCTTTCTTT	CASSETGNTEAFF
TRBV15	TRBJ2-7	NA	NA	TGTGCCACCAGCAGAGACACAGGGTCTGGAGAGCAGTACTTC	CATSRDTGSGEQYF
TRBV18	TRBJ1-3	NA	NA	TGTGCCAGCTCACCCCCTAGTGGCTATTACGGCTCTGGAAACACCATATATTTT	CASSPPSGYYGSGNTIYF
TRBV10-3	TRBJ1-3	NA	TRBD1	TGTGCCATCAGTGCGACAGGGGGGGGAAACACCATATATTTT	CAISATGGGNTIYF
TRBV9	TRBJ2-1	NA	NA	TGTGCCAGCAGCGTTTGGGACTCCCTATCCACCTACAATGAGCAGTTCTTC	CASSVWDSLSTYNEQFF
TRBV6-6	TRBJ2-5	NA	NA	TGTGCCAGCAGTTACGGTGGGGGGGAGACCCAGTACTTC	CASSYGGGETQYF
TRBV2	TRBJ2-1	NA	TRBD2	TGTGCCAGCAGCCCCGCTAGCGGGGGATACAATGAGCAGTTCTTC	CASSPASGGYNEQFF
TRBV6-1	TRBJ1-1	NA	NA	TGTGCCAGCAGTGATCAAAAATACACTGAAGCTTTCTTT	CASSDQKYTEAFF
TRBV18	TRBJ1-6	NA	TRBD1	TGTGCCAGCTCACCGCCCGACAGGGTTGAGTCACCCCTCCACTTT	CASSPPDRVESPLHF
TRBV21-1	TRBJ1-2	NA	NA	TGTGCCAGCAGTTGTAACCGACAGGGCCCAGCTAACTATGGCTACACCTTC	CASSCNRQGPANYGYTF
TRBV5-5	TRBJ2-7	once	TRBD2	TGTGCCCGCGGGGTTGTCGGGGGGGTATCCGTCTACGAGCAGTACTTC	CARGVVGGVSVYEQYF
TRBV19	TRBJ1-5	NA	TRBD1	TGTGCCAGTACCCAGACAGGGAACAATCAGCCCCAGCATTTT	CASTQTGNNQPQHF
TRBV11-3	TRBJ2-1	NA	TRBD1	TGTGCCAGCAGCCTCACGGGACAGGGCTACAATGAGCAGTTCTTC	CASSLTGQGYNEQFF
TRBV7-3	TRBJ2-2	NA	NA	TGTGCCAGCAGCTTAACGGCGCCGGGAGCGGCCGGGGAGCTGTTTTTT	CASSLTAPGAAGELFF
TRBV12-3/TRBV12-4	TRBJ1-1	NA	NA	TGTGCCAGCGCTAGTTTGGCCACTGAAGCTTTCTTT	CASASLATEAFF
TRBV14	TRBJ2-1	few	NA	TGTGCCAGCAGCCAAGCGAACCGGGGAGGTCCTCAGTTCTTC	CASSQANRGGPQFF
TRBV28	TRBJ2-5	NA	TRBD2	TGTGCCAGCAGTTCCGGGAGGGCCGGAGAGACCCAGTACTTC	CASSSGRAGETQYF
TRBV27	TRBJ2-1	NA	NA	TGTGCCAGCAGTCGTGGCGGAGGGTTCTACAATGAGCAGTTCTTC	CASSRGGGFYNEQFF
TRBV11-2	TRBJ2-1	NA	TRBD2	TGTGCCAGCAGCTTAAGCCTGGCTAGCGGGTACAATGAGCAGTTCTTC	CASSLSLASGYNEQFF
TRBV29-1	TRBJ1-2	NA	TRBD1	TGCAGCGCTGGGACAGGGTTTATCACCTTC	CSAGTGFITF
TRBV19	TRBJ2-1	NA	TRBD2	TGTGCCAGTAGTATTCTAGCGGGAGCACTGGGCAATGAGCAGTTCTTC	CASSILAGALGNEQFF
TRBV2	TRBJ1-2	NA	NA	TGTGCCAGCCGATACAGAGACATAACCGCAGGCTACACCTTC	CASRYRDITAGYTF
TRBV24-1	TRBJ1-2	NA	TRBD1	TGTGCCACCAGTGGTTACAGGGGAAATGGCTACACCTTC	CATSGYRGNGYTF
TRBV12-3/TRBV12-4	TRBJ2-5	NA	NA	TGTGCCAGCAGTTTAGGTATCCAAGAGACCCAGTACTTC	CASSLGIQETQYF
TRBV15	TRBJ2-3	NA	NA	TGTGCCACCAGCAGAGATGTGGCCGCTAGCACAGATACGCAGTATTTT	CATSRDVAASTDTQYF
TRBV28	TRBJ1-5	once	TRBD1	TGTGCCAGCAGTTCCCCCTTAGGACAGGGTGGAGTTCGCAATCAGCCCCAGCATTTT	CASSSPLGQGGVRNQPQHF
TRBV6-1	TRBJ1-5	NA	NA	TGTGCCAGCAGTGAGGAGGTCTACAATCAGCCCCAGCATTTT	CASSEEVYNQPQHF
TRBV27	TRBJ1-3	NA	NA	TGTGCCAGCAGTTTACACCGGGGGTTCTCTGGAAACACCATATATTTT	CASSLHRGFSGNTIYF
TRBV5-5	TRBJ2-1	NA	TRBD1	TGTGCCAGCAGCTTGCTGGGGACAGGCTACAATGAGCAGTTCTTC	CASSLLGTGYNEQFF
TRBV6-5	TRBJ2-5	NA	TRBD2	TGTGCCAGCAGTTCACTAGCGGGGGTATACCCCGACACCCAGTACTTC	CASSSLAGVYPDTQYF
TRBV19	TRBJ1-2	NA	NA	TGTGCCAGTAGTATAACTCGGGATGGCTACACCTTC	CASSITRDGYTF
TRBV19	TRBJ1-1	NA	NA	TGTGCCAGTAGGGTGACAGGGAACACTGAAGCTTTCTTT	CASRVTGNTEAFF
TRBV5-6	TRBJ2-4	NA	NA	TGTGCCAGCAGCTTGGGGGTCTTCCTCCAGGGAGGAAAAAACATTCAGTACTTC	CASSLGVFLQGGKNIQYF
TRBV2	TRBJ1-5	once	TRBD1	TGTGCCAGCAGTGAGGAACAGGGGGCTGAGGAGCCCCAGCATTTT	CASSEEQGAEEPQHF
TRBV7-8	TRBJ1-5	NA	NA	TGTGCCAGCAGCTTGGTAGACAGGTCCAGCAATCAGCCCCAGCATTTT	CASSLVDRSSNQPQHF
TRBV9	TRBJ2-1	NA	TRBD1	TGTGCCAGCAGCCCTATGGGACAGGGGTACAATGAGCAGTTCTTC	CASSPMGQGYNEQFF
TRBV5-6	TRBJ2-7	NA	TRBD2	TGTGCCAGCAGCCCTCGGACTAGCGGGAGGAACCACGAGCAGTACTTC	CASSPRTSGRNHEQYF
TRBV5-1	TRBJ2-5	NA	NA	TGCGCCAGCAGCTCCCAAGGAGGAGAGACCCAGTACTTC	CASSSQGGETQYF
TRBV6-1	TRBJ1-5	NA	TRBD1	TGTGCCAGCACCCCCGGGACAGGGGACAATCAGCCCCAGCATTTT	CASTPGTGDNQPQHF
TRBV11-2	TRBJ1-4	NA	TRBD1	TGTGCCAGCAGTCCGACGACAGGGGGCTGGGAAAAACTGTTTTTT	CASSPTTGGWEKLFF
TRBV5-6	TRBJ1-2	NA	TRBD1	TGTGCCAGCAGCTTGGCTCTTGGACAGGGATTCTATGGCTACACCTTC	CASSLALGQGFYGYTF
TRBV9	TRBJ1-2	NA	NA	TGTGCCAGCAGCGCCCCCCGGGGAGGGATTAACTATGGCTACACCTTC	CASSAPRGGINYGYTF
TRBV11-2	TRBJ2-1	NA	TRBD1	TGTGCCAGCAGCGCAATGGCACAGGGGTCCTACAATGAGCAGTTCTTC	CASSAMAQGSYNEQFF
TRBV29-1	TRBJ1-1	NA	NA	TGCAGCGTTGTTGAGGGCATTGAAGCTTTCTTT	CSVVEGIEAFF
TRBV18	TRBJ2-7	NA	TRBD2	TGTGCCAGCTCACCGCTAAAGCCAGCGGGGGCTTTGGTTGAGCAGTACTTC	CASSPLKPAGALVEQYF
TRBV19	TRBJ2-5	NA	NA	TGTGCCAGTAGTATCCCGCAGGGGGGGACCCAGTACTTC	CASSIPQGGTQYF
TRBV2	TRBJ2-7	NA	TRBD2	TGTGCCAGGAAGGGGACTAGCGGGTCCTACGAGCAGTACTTC	CARKGTSGSYEQYF
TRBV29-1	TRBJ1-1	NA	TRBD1	TGCAGCGTACGACAGGGAGGCATGAACACTGAAGCTTTCTTT	CSVRQGGMNTEAFF